The rows below give T cell receptor beta chains drawn from one sample of a study of T cell responses to AZD1222 COVID-19 vaccine. TCRdb's table, derived via immunoSEQ multiplex PCR, lists solely in-frame clones and lacks some. In the table there are roughly 170,000 clones, around nine tenths of which are singletons. The sample consisted of peripheral blood, taken on day 0 of AZD1222 vaccination. The receptors were gathered from an adult in good health. The CDR3 runs from the conserved cysteine through the conserved F or W. The D gene is left open where the match is weak. For some rows the clone size is stated as once, few or many, or as a class when expanded; others skip it.

v_call: TRBV7-9; j_call: TRBJ1-2; clone_size: -; d_call: TRBD1; cdr3_aa: CASSSGQGNYGYTF; cdr3_nt: TGTGCCAGCAGCTCGGGACAGGGGAACTATGGCTACACCTTC
v_call: TRBV7-9; j_call: TRBJ2-7; clone_size: -; d_call: -; cdr3_aa: CASSRDHYEQYF; cdr3_nt: TGTGCCAGCAGTCGGGACCACTACGAGCAGTACTTC
v_call: TRBV5-1; j_call: TRBJ2-5; clone_size: -; d_call: -; cdr3_aa: CASSFEPGLQETQYF; cdr3_nt: TGCGCCAGCAGCTTTGAGCCGGGCCTACAAGAGACCCAGTACTTC
v_call: TRBV2; j_call: TRBJ2-3; clone_size: -; d_call: TRBD2; cdr3_aa: CALWTSGTDTQYF; cdr3_nt: TGTGCCTTATGGACTAGTGGAACAGATACGCAGTATTTT
v_call: TRBV5-1; j_call: TRBJ2-2; clone_size: few; d_call: -; cdr3_aa: CASSPGPAGELFF; cdr3_nt: TGCGCCAGCAGCCCGGGGCCGGCCGGGGAGCTGTTTTTT
v_call: TRBV5-1; j_call: TRBJ1-3; clone_size: -; d_call: TRBD1; cdr3_aa: CASSLAEAGQGGNTIYF; cdr3_nt: TGCGCCAGCAGCTTGGCCGAGGCGGGACAGGGTGGAAACACCATATATTTT
v_call: TRBV30; j_call: TRBJ1-5; clone_size: few; d_call: TRBD1; cdr3_aa: CAWSGTGGAGQPQHF; cdr3_nt: TGTGCCTGGAGTGGGACAGGGGGGGCCGGTCAGCCCCAGCATTTT
v_call: TRBV5-5; j_call: TRBJ2-7; clone_size: few; d_call: TRBD1; cdr3_aa: CASSQDRAHEQYF; cdr3_nt: TGTGCCAGCAGCCAGGACAGGGCCCACGAGCAGTACTTC
v_call: TRBV5-1; j_call: TRBJ2-6; clone_size: -; d_call: -; cdr3_aa: CASSLGGTGANVLTF; cdr3_nt: TGCGCCAGCAGCTTGGGAGGGACTGGGGCCAACGTCCTGACTTTC
v_call: TRBV7-2; j_call: TRBJ2-1; clone_size: -; d_call: TRBD2; cdr3_aa: CASSLGAGGGADEQFF; cdr3_nt: TGTGCCAGCAGCTTAGGAGCTGGCGGGGGGGCAGATGAGCAGTTCTTC
v_call: TRBV6-4; j_call: TRBJ2-2; clone_size: -; d_call: TRBD1; cdr3_aa: CASSDSGGQGATGELFF; cdr3_nt: TGTGCCAGCAGTGACTCGGGGGGACAGGGGGCTACCGGGGAGCTGTTTTTT
v_call: TRBV30; j_call: TRBJ1-5; clone_size: once; d_call: -; cdr3_aa: CAWSEGTAYNQPQHF; cdr3_nt: TGTGCCTGGAGTGAGGGGACGGCTTACAATCAGCCCCAGCATTTT
v_call: TRBV6-5; j_call: TRBJ1-1; clone_size: -; d_call: -; cdr3_aa: CASSRNTEAFF; cdr3_nt: TGTGCCAGCAGTCGGAACACTGAAGCTTTCTTT
v_call: TRBV24-1; j_call: TRBJ2-1; clone_size: -; d_call: TRBD2; cdr3_aa: CATSPTGAGGNNEQFF; cdr3_nt: TGTGCCACCAGCCCCACGGGAGCGGGGGGGAACAATGAGCAGTTCTTC
v_call: TRBV28; j_call: TRBJ2-1; clone_size: -; d_call: -; cdr3_aa: CASSFSNEQFF; cdr3_nt: TGTGCCAGCAGTTTTTCCAATGAGCAGTTCTTC
v_call: TRBV28; j_call: TRBJ1-3; clone_size: -; d_call: TRBD1; cdr3_aa: CASSSRTGVTGNTIYF; cdr3_nt: TGTGCCAGCAGTTCCCGGACAGGGGTAACTGGAAACACCATATATTTT
v_call: TRBV5-1; j_call: TRBJ2-7; clone_size: once; d_call: TRBD1; cdr3_aa: CASSYADRLSYEQYF; cdr3_nt: TGCGCCAGCAGCTACGCGGACAGGCTCAGCTACGAGCAGTACTTC
v_call: TRBV4-3; j_call: TRBJ2-1; clone_size: -; d_call: -; cdr3_aa: CASSQDWRGEYNEQFF; cdr3_nt: TGCGCCAGCAGCCAAGACTGGAGGGGCGAATACAATGAGCAGTTCTTC
v_call: TRBV4-2; j_call: TRBJ1-2; clone_size: -; d_call: -; cdr3_aa: CASSQEPSAALNYGYTF; cdr3_nt: TGTGCCAGCAGCCAGGAACCCTCGGCGGCCCTGAACTATGGCTACACCTTC
v_call: TRBV3-1/TRBV3-2; j_call: TRBJ2-3; clone_size: once; d_call: -; cdr3_aa: CASSPTLDADTQYF; cdr3_nt: TGTGCCAGCAGCCCGACCCTCGACGCAGATACGCAGTATTTT
v_call: TRBV4-3; j_call: TRBJ1-2; clone_size: -; d_call: -; cdr3_aa: CASSQDSSDHYGYTF; cdr3_nt: TGCGCCAGCAGCCAAGATTCGAGCGACCACTATGGCTACACCTTC
v_call: TRBV3-1/TRBV3-2; j_call: TRBJ1-3; clone_size: -; d_call: -; cdr3_aa: CASSQAVLGGSGNTIYF; cdr3_nt: TGTGCCAGCAGCCAAGCCGTCCTGGGGGGCTCTGGAAACACCATATATTTT
v_call: TRBV19; j_call: TRBJ1-6; clone_size: -; d_call: -; cdr3_aa: CASSTSQPPLHF; cdr3_nt: TGTGCCAGTAGTACCTCTCAGCCACCCCTCCACTTT
v_call: TRBV9; j_call: TRBJ1-4; clone_size: -; d_call: -; cdr3_aa: CASSVEGEKLFF; cdr3_nt: TGTGCCAGCAGCGTAGAGGGTGAAAAACTGTTTTTT
v_call: TRBV18; j_call: TRBJ2-6; clone_size: -; d_call: -; cdr3_aa: CASLLGAPGANVLTF; cdr3_nt: TGTGCCAGCTTACTCGGGGCGCCGGGGGCCAACGTCCTGACTTTC
v_call: TRBV12-2; j_call: TRBJ2-5; clone_size: -; d_call: -; cdr3_aa: CASRLAGGREDETQYF; cdr3_nt: TGTGCAAGTCGCTTAGCGGGGGGCAGGGAGGACGAGACCCAGTACTTC
v_call: TRBV2; j_call: TRBJ1-6; clone_size: -; d_call: -; cdr3_aa: CASSPEGNYNSPLHF; cdr3_nt: TGTGCCAGCAGCCCCGAAGGGAACTATAATTCACCCCTCCACTTT
v_call: TRBV4-1; j_call: TRBJ2-6; clone_size: -; d_call: -; cdr3_aa: CASSQDVSGANVLTF; cdr3_nt: TGCGCCAGCAGCCAAGACGTCTCTGGGGCCAACGTCCTGACTTTC
v_call: TRBV3-1/TRBV3-2; j_call: TRBJ2-2; clone_size: -; d_call: -; cdr3_aa: CASAKGGSNTGELFF; cdr3_nt: TGTGCCAGCGCAAAGGGGGGCAGTAACACCGGGGAGCTGTTTTTT
v_call: TRBV11-3; j_call: TRBJ1-3; clone_size: -; d_call: -; cdr3_aa: CASSLGPTGSGNTIYF; cdr3_nt: TGTGCCAGCAGCTTAGGCCCTACGGGCTCTGGAAACACCATATATTTT
v_call: TRBV12-5; j_call: TRBJ2-5; clone_size: few; d_call: -; cdr3_aa: CASGLVGVAQETQYF; cdr3_nt: TGTGCTAGTGGTTTGGTAGGGGTAGCCCAGGAGACCCAGTACTTC
v_call: TRBV27; j_call: TRBJ2-2; clone_size: -; d_call: -; cdr3_aa: CASTLRGAGDNTGELFF; cdr3_nt: TGTGCCAGCACCCTTCGCGGGGCCGGGGACAACACCGGGGAGCTGTTTTTT
v_call: TRBV27; j_call: TRBJ2-1; clone_size: -; d_call: TRBD1; cdr3_aa: CASSLGQGVYNEQFF; cdr3_nt: TGTGCCAGCAGTCTGGGACAGGGGGTCTACAATGAGCAGTTCTTC
v_call: TRBV28; j_call: TRBJ1-2; clone_size: -; d_call: TRBD1; cdr3_aa: CASSLSDGQGRNYGYTF; cdr3_nt: TGTGCCAGCAGTTTATCGGACGGACAGGGACGCAACTATGGCTACACCTTC
v_call: TRBV5-6; j_call: TRBJ1-2; clone_size: -; d_call: TRBD1; cdr3_aa: CASSWIGGQGYFGYTF; cdr3_nt: TGTGCCAGCAGCTGGATAGGGGGACAGGGGTATTTTGGCTACACCTTC
v_call: TRBV27; j_call: TRBJ1-1; clone_size: -; d_call: -; cdr3_aa: CASSFRLQDSTEAFF; cdr3_nt: TGTGCCAGCAGTTTCCGCCTACAGGACTCAACTGAAGCTTTCTTT
v_call: TRBV28; j_call: TRBJ1-1; clone_size: -; d_call: -; cdr3_aa: CASSFVGDTEAFF; cdr3_nt: TGTGCCAGCAGTTTCGTAGGGGACACTGAAGCTTTCTTT
v_call: TRBV2; j_call: TRBJ2-7; clone_size: few; d_call: -; cdr3_aa: CASNTELSYEQYF; cdr3_nt: TGTGCCAGCAATACAGAGCTATCCTACGAGCAGTACTTC
v_call: TRBV27; j_call: TRBJ1-4; clone_size: -; d_call: -; cdr3_aa: CASSLSPGPMKSLFF; cdr3_nt: TGTGCCAGCAGTTTATCCCCGGGCCCTATGAAAAGTCTGTTTTTT
v_call: TRBV6-5; j_call: TRBJ1-4; clone_size: -; d_call: TRBD1; cdr3_aa: CASRTGVATDEKLFF; cdr3_nt: TGTGCCAGCAGGACAGGGGTTGCGACAGATGAAAAACTGTTTTTT
v_call: TRBV28; j_call: TRBJ2-7; clone_size: -; d_call: TRBD2; cdr3_aa: CASSDPGLAGRYEQYF; cdr3_nt: TGTGCCAGCAGTGACCCCGGACTAGCGGGACGGTACGAGCAGTACTTC
v_call: TRBV4-2; j_call: TRBJ1-1; clone_size: -; d_call: -; cdr3_aa: CASSQDRRDTEAFF; cdr3_nt: TGTGCCAGCAGCCAAGATAGAAGGGACACTGAAGCTTTCTTT
v_call: TRBV20-1; j_call: TRBJ2-2; clone_size: -; d_call: -; cdr3_aa: CSASNREKAGELFF; cdr3_nt: TGCAGTGCTAGTAATCGGGAGAAGGCCGGGGAGCTGTTTTTT
v_call: TRBV27; j_call: TRBJ1-1; clone_size: once; d_call: -; cdr3_aa: CASSLEGGRNTEAFF; cdr3_nt: TGTGCCAGCAGTTTAGAAGGAGGGAGGAACACTGAAGCTTTCTTT
v_call: TRBV4-1; j_call: TRBJ1-5; clone_size: -; d_call: -; cdr3_aa: CASSPTVSNQPQHF; cdr3_nt: TGCGCCAGCAGCCCGACCGTTAGCAATCAGCCCCAGCATTTT
v_call: TRBV11-2; j_call: TRBJ1-5; clone_size: -; d_call: -; cdr3_aa: CASSLERAPNQPQHF; cdr3_nt: TGTGCCAGCAGCTTAGAAAGGGCCCCTAATCAGCCCCAGCATTTT